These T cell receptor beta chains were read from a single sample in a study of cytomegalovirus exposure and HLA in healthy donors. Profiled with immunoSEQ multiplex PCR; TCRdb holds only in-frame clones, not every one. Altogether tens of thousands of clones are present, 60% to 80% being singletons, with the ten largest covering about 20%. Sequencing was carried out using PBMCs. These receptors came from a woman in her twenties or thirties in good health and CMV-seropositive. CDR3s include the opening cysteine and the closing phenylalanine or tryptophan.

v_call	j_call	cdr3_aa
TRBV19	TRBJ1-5	CASRKTGAHNQPQHF
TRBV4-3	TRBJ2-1	CASGDGTVKRNEQFF
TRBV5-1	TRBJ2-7	CASRRGLAVLYEQYF
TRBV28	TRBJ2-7	CASSLSGTGGPYGDYF
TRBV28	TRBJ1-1	CASSLLGRTEAFF
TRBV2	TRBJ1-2	CASRRTGPYGYTF
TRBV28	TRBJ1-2	CASSLAGAQGYTF
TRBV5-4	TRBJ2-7	CASSLGGDRGHRASYEQYF
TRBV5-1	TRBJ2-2	CASSIRNPGQGYPGELFF
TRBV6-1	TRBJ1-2	CASSSQSNNYGYTF
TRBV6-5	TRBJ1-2	CASSYSPDRAVAGYTF
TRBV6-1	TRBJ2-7	CASSDHLDGSYEQYF